This T cell receptor beta chain is from a study of CD8 T cell repertoires and HIV-1 epitope variants. Study background: Each of Twenty-five Gag and Nef epitope peptides stimulated a separate culture. Epitopes were three Gag families plus Nef HW9 and YT9. Separate from the cultures, 1M uncultured T cells served as baseline. Control wells had CMV/EBV/flu peptides, negative Ebola AY9, or no peptide.

Points on this clone: What it binds is not known.

Sequencing used immunoSEQ multiplex PCR; TCRdb keeps in-frame clones, though not all of them. The sample lists some 5,100 clones, about 71% occurring once. Germline CDR1 is SGHRS and CDR2 is YFSETQ. The CDR3 totals 12 residues. The ends were cut back, 2 bases at V and 9 bases at J, with 8 bases in the middle. Material for sequencing was cultured CD8+ T cells derived from PBMCs. The sequence came from a male donor with HIV. The chain couples TRBV5-1 to TRBJ2-2; no clear D. The DNA for the CDR3 is TGCGCCAGCAGCTTAGTAGACCGGGAGCTGTTTTTT. It encodes CASSLVDRELFF.